This T cell receptor (beta chain) was observed in a study of shared clonotypes between healthy human individuals. Study-level results: Non-shared clonotypes were found to have lower generation probabilities than the clonotypes that were shared by all four of the sorted-subset donors. Relative to memory subsets, naive subsets generally showed larger estimated richness.

This CDR3 has 16 amino acids. V lost 2 bases to trimming and J lost 3 bases; unmatched junction nucleotides: 7. CDR1 and CDR2 (germline): WNHNN, SYGVQD (reference sequence). The method was immunoSEQ multiplex PCR; TCRdb's version includes in-frame clones alone and lacks a portion of them. The table shows around 2.5 million clones, with under 95% occurring only once. For this clone: The antigen remains undetermined.

The sequence was collected from a man younger than 35 in good health. Some clones in this sample may be carry-over from other donors' samples. The V call is TRBV10-1, the J call TRBJ2-7, with TRBD2 matching over 10 bases. The material sequenced was naive CD4+ T cells from PBMCs. This sample's subset: CD45RA+ positively selected. The CDR3 bases are TGCGCCAGCAGTGAGACTAGCGGGACCGACTTCTACGAGCAGTACTTC. Its translation: CASSETSGTDFYEQYF.